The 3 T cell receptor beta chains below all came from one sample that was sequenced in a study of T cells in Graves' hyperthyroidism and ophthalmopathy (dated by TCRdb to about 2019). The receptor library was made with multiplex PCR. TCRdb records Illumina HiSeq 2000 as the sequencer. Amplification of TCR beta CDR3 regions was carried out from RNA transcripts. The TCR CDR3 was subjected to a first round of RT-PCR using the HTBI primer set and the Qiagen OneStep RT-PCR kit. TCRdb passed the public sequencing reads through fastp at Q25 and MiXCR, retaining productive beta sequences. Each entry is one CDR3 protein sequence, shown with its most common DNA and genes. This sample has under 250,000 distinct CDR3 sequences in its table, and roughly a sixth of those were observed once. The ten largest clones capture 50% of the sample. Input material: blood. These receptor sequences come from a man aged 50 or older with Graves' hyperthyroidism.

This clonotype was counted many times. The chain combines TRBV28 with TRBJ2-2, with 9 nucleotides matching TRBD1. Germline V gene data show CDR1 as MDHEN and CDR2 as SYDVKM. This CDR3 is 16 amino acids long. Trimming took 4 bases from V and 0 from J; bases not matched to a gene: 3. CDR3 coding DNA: TGTGCCAGCAGTTCCTGGGACAGGGCGAACACCGGGGAGCTGTTTTTT. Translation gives CASSSWDRANTGELFF.

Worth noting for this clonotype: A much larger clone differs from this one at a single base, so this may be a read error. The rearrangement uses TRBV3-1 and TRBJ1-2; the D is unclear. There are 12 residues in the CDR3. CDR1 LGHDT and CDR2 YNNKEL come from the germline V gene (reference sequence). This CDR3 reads CASSQEGNGHTF. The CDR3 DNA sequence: TGTGCCAGCAGCCAAGAGGGGAATGGCCACACCTTC.

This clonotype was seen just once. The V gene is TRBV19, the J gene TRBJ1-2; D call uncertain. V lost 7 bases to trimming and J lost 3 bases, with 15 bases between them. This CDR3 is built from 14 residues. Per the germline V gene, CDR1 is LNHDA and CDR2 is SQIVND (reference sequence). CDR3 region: CASTQARRDYGYTF. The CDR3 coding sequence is TGTGCCAGTACTCAGGCCAGGCGGGACTATGGCTACACCTTC.